The clone carrying this T cell receptor beta chain was seen a handful of times. The antigen remains undetermined. The entry originates in a study of CD8 T cells in ankylosing spondylitis. Points from the study as a whole: Certain motif variants had earlier been reported in reactive arthritis synovial fluid and blood. The study identified a TCR beta motif of under ten highly homologous variants that appeared characteristic of ankylosing spondylitis blood.

CDR3 length: 15 amino acids. V lost 6 bases to trimming and J lost 0 bases; unmatched junction nucleotides: 8. Germline V gives CDR1 DFQATT, CDR2 SNEGSKA (reference sequence). TCRdb independently ran MiXCR on the 5' RACE reads; one entry per CDR3 protein. The sample has roughly 700,000 distinct CDR3 sequences, roughly 19% seen once. This TCR derives from a male donor with ankylosing spondylitis. This sequence joins TRBV20-1 and TRBJ2-3; 8 bases fit TRBD2. The sequenced sample was blood, either unsorted or a sorted T cell fraction (not recorded which). The CDR3: CSAPRLAISTDTQYF. CDR3 DNA: TGCAGTGCGCCTAGACTAGCGATTAGCACAGATACGCAGTATTTT.